Listed here are 22 T cell receptor beta chains from one sample, sequenced in a study of blood T cell repertoires in COVID-19. This table comes from immunoSEQ multiplex PCR, and its TCRdb copy is limited to in-frame clones, with some not included. The repertoire holds some 100,000 clones, with about 83% as singletons. Sequencing used peripheral blood. The receptor set was obtained from a human donor in a cohort sampled during active COVID-19.

The chain combines TRBV24-1 with TRBJ2-1, with D perhaps TRBD2 (7 bases). With 9 bases removed from V and 7 bases from J, the gap between germline ends came to 18 bases. Per the germline V gene, CDR1 is KGHDR and CDR2 is SFDVKD. The CDR3 has 14 amino acids. CDR3: CATGGERGGNEQFF. CDR3 bases: TGTGCCACCGGCGGCGAAAGGGGGGGGAATGAGCAGTTCTTC.

The chain is built from TRBV19 and TRBJ1-4; 7 bases are a match to TRBD1. The CDR3 covers 16 residues. Unmatched junction bases numbered 8, after V lost 5 bases and J lost 2 bases. CDR1 and CDR2 (germline): LNHDA, SQIVND (reference sequence). DNA for the CDR3: TGTGCCAGTAGTTTTGACAGGGCGGGGACTAATGAAAAACTGTTTTTT. It is translated as CASSFDRAGTNEKLFF.

J is TRBJ1-5 and V is TRBV27; no clear D. Trimming stripped 2 bases from V and 3 bases from J, with 5 bases between. The CDR3 has 13 residues. The V gene's germline CDR1 is MNHEY and CDR2 SMNVEV (reference sequence). CDR3 region: CASSLGLNQPQHF. CDR3 nucleotides: TGTGCCAGCAGTTTAGGCCTCAATCAGCCCCAGCATTTT.

The chain is built from TRBV6-5 and TRBJ2-7; 15 bases agree with TRBD2. This CDR3 region has 14 residues. V lost 5 bases and J lost 9; bases outside the gene matches: 5. Germline loops: CDR1 MNHEY, CDR2 SVGAGI. CDR3 loop: CASSTGLAGGVQYF. The CDR3 coding sequence is TGTGCCAGCAGTACCGGACTAGCGGGAGGGGTGCAGTACTTC.

CDR3 protein: CASSLGQGGNQPQHF. In DNA, the CDR3 is TGTGCCAGCAGTTTAGGACAGGGGGGGAATCAGCCCCAGCATTTT. The V gene is TRBV6-5, the J gene TRBJ1-5; 10 nucleotides align to TRBD1. After removal of 4 bases from V and 4 bases from J, the junction contained 4 bases not matched to a gene. Germline lookup yields CDR1 MNHEY and CDR2 SVGAGI. The CDR3 extends over 15 amino acids.

CDR3 DNA sequence: TGTGCCAGCAGCCAATTCCTAGCGGGACTCAATGAGCAGTTCTTC. Amino acid sequence: CASSQFLAGLNEQFF. The chain is built from TRBV14 and TRBJ2-1, with TRBD2 matching 9 bases. CDR3 length: 15 residues. Per the germline V gene, CDR1 is SGHDN and CDR2 is FVKESK. V trimming: 2 bases; J trimming: 6 bases; junction bases outside the gene matches: 5.

The chain links TRBV5-8 to TRBJ2-3, with D tentatively TRBD1 (6 bases). V was clipped by 0 bases and J by 4 bases, with 15 bases between them. The CDR3 runs 16 residues. Germline V gene sequence: CDR1 SGHTS, CDR2 YDEGEE. The CDR3 sequence: CASSLESRGASDTQYF. The CDR3 nucleotides read TGTGCCAGCAGCTTGGAAAGCAGGGGAGCGTCAGATACGCAGTATTTT.

CDR3 DNA: TGTGCCAGCAGTGAATGGGGCAGGGTAGAGGAGACCCAGTACTTC. Its translation: CASSEWGRVEETQYF. The rearrangement joins TRBV2 to TRBJ2-5; maybe TRBD1 (5 bases). The CDR3 has 15 amino acids. Trimming left V 2 bases short and J 5 bases short, with 15 bases between. Germline V gene sequence: CDR1 SNHLY, CDR2 FYNNEI.

V gene TRBV15 combines with J gene TRBJ1-5, with D hard to call. The germline V gene encodes CDR1 LNHNV and CDR2 YYDKDF (reference sequence). The CDR3 covers 17 residues. With 5 bases removed from V and 1 base from J, the gap between germline ends came to 18 bases. The CDR3 bases are TGTGCCACCAGCCCCCAAGGTCTCGGGGAAAGCAATCAGCCCCAGCATTTT. It is translated as CATSPQGLGESNQPQHF.

J is TRBJ2-3 and V is TRBV5-1, with D possibly being TRBD1 (6 bases). CDR3 length: 14 residues. Trimming cost V 0 bases and J 4 bases, with 9 bases left between them. Germline V gene data show CDR1 as SGHRS and CDR2 as YFSETQ. The CDR3 loop reads CASSLDRAADTQYF. CDR3 DNA sequence: TGCGCCAGCAGCTTGGACAGGGCGGCAGATACGCAGTATTTT.

Details on this clone: The germline gene is not matched at one end of the junction; a read error may be the cause. The chain has TRBV6-5 and TRBJ2-7; possible D gene TRBD1, 6 bases. The CDR3 totals 13 residues. The germline CDR1 and CDR2 sequences are MNHEY and SVGAGI. The CDR3 sequence is CASSYRDNYGQYF. The CDR3 bases are TGTGCCAGCAGTTACCGGGACAACTACGGGCAGTACTTC.

This chain connects TRBV19 to TRBJ1-6; TRBD1 agrees at 10 bases. This CDR3 has 14 residues. Germline CDR1 reads LNHDA; CDR2 reads SQIVND (reference sequence). The trim removed 7 bases at V and 14 bases at J, leaving 11 bases unmatched. This chain's CDR3 is CASKGGQGSSALHF. DNA for the CDR3: TGTGCCAGTAAGGGGGGACAGGGGTCCTCGGCCCTCCACTTT.

This clone came up a few times. The V call is TRBV11-2, the J call TRBJ2-7; perhaps TRBD2 as D (6 bases). V lost 5 bases and J lost 0, with 17 bases in between. This CDR3 has 16 residues. The germline CDR1 and CDR2 sequences are SGHAT and FQNNGV. The CDR3 region is CASSPLSGVRSYEQYF. CDR3 nucleotide sequence: TGTGCCAGCAGCCCCCTATCGGGGGTGCGCTCCTACGAGCAGTACTTC.

The genes are TRBV5-4 and TRBJ2-1; D remains unclear. CDR3 length: 13 residues. Germline V gives CDR1 SGHNT, CDR2 YYREEE (reference sequence). The germline V and J ends were trimmed by 4 bases and 6 bases, with 11 bases remaining between them. CDR3: CASSGPAINEQFF. The CDR3 bases are TGTGCCAGCAGCGGGCCAGCTATCAATGAGCAGTTCTTC.

This sequence joins TRBV29-1 and TRBJ2-1; 7 bases are a match to TRBD2. The CDR3 consists of 12 residues. The germline gives CDR1 SQVTM, CDR2 ANQGSEA. After removal of 4 bases from V and 10 bases from J, the junction contained 7 bases not matched to a gene. The CDR3 DNA follows: TGCAGCGTTGTTGGGGGAGGGTTAGAGCAGTTCTTC. It is translated as CSVVGGGLEQFF.

V gene TRBV27 combines with J gene TRBJ1-1; 10 bases map to TRBD1. Germline lookup yields CDR1 MNHEY and CDR2 SMNVEV (reference sequence). The CDR3 has 15 amino acids. Trimming took 6 bases from V and 6 from J; bases not matched to a gene: 10. As DNA, the CDR3 is TGTGCCAGCAGCCGTCGGGGACAGGGGCAAGCTGAAGCTTTCTTT. As protein: CASSRRGQGQAEAFF.

The rearrangement joins TRBV24-1 to TRBJ2-3; D uncertain. Germline loops: CDR1 KGHDR, CDR2 SFDVKD. The CDR3 is 12 amino acids. The V end was cut by 6 bases, the J end by 2 bases, with 5 bases between. The CDR3 spells CATSLSTDTQYF. In nucleotides, the CDR3 is TGTGCCACCAGTCTCTCCACAGATACGCAGTATTTT.

V is TRBV30 and J is TRBJ2-1; 7 nucleotides match TRBD2. The V segment lost 1 base and the J segment 6 bases; nucleotides outside the gene matches: 3. This CDR3 is built from 13 residues. The germline V gene encodes CDR1 GTSNPN and CDR2 SVGIG (reference sequence). The CDR3 region has the DNA TGTGCCTGGAGTGGACTAGCAGGCAATGAGCAGTTCTTC. This translates into CAWSGLAGNEQFF.

In this sample, this clone turned up once. The chain joins TRBV7-6 to TRBJ2-7; 9 nucleotides match TRBD1. CDR1 is SGHVS and CDR2 is FNYEAQ in the germline V gene. The length of the CDR3 is 13 residues. V gave up 5 bases and J gave up 6 bases; unmatched junction bases: 5. DNA for the CDR3: TGTGCCAGCAGCACCGGGACAGGGATCGAGCAGTACTTC. It yields the protein CASSTGTGIEQYF.

This chain joins TRBV5-1 and TRBJ2-5; the D gene is possibly TRBD2 (6 bases). Trimming left V 0 bases short and J 4 bases short, with 16 bases between. Germline CDR1 reads SGHRS; CDR2 reads YFSETQ. This CDR3 spans 16 amino acids. Here the CDR3 reads CASSLASGGESETQYF. The CDR3 bases are TGCGCCAGCAGCTTGGCCAGCGGCGGGGAGTCAGAGACCCAGTACTTC.

This sequence joins TRBV19 and TRBJ2-7, with D perhaps TRBD2 (5 bases). Germline-derived CDR1 and CDR2 are LNHDA and SQIVND (reference sequence). The CDR3 is made up of 15 amino acids. With 5 bases removed from V and 0 bases from J, the gap between germline ends came to 14 bases. In nucleotides, the CDR3 is TGTGCCAGTAGTCCCGGCGGAGGCCGCTCCTACGAGCAGTACTTC. It translates to CASSPGGGRSYEQYF.

This sequence joins TRBV5-1 and TRBJ2-5; tentative D call: TRBD2 (7 bases). CDR1 and CDR2 from the germline V gene are SGHRS and YFSETQ. The CDR3 is made up of 15 amino acids. V lost 2 bases to trimming and J lost 4 bases, with 15 bases between them. CDR3 protein: CASSFRGARAETQYF. CDR3 in DNA: TGCGCCAGCAGCTTCCGGGGGGCGCGGGCAGAGACCCAGTACTTC.